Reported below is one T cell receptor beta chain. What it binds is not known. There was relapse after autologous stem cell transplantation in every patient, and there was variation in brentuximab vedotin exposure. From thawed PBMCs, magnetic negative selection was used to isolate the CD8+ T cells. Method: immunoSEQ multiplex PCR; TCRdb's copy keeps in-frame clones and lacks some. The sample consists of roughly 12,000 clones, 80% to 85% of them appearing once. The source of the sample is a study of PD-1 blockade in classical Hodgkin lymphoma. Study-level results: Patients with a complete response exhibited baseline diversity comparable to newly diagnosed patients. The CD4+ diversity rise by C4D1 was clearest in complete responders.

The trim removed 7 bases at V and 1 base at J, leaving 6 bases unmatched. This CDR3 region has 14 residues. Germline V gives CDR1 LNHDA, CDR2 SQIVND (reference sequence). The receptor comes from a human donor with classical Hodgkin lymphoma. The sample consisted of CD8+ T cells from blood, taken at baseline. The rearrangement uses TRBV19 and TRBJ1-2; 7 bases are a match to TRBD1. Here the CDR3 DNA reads TGTGCCAGTACCCCCAACAGGGGTAACTATGGCTACACCTTC. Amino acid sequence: CASTPNRGNYGYTF.